This entry concerns a single T cell receptor beta chain. The antigen remains undetermined. TCRdb redid the calling of the 5' RACE reads with MiXCR, one entry per CDR3 protein. The table lists some 400,000 distinct CDR3 sequences, approximately 5.7% of them singletons, with over 14% in the top ten. These data belong to a study of T cells after yellow fever vaccination. The study's findings and limits: Relatively few clonotypes were ones that appeared in both CD4 and CD8 compartments.

J gave up 5 bases and V 6 bases, and 4 bases lay outside the gene matches. CDR1 is SGHRS and CDR2 is YFSETQ in the germline V gene. The CDR3 is 13 amino acids. Source: PBMCs, taken 5 days after the yellow fever booster vaccination. This chain links TRBV5-1 with TRBJ1-1; 10 bases line up with TRBD1. This sequence originates from a man aged 25-40 years who received the YFV17D yellow fever vaccine. CDR3 coding DNA: TGCGCCAGCATGGGACAGGGGAAAACTGAAGCTTTCTTT. Translation: CASMGQGKTEAFF.